Sequencing of this TCR beta chain was carried out in a study of T cells in tuberculosis. Study-wide results and limits: GEM motif frequencies gave more than 65% accuracy; the GMM repertoire gave roughly 90%. GMM-specific TCRs were nearer to active tuberculosis alpha repertoires, suggesting expansion. Smaller alpha distances in active tuberculosis partly reflected shorter CDR3-alpha lengths.

This clone was recorded only once. Its target is not known. Germline CDR1 and CDR2: SGHDT and YYEEEE. The V end lost 4 bases, the J end lost 4 bases, and 17 bases lay between the germline ends. The CDR3 sequence is 16 residues long. Sequencing was performed with immunoSEQ multiplex PCR; in TCRdb, only in-frame clones are kept and a portion is missing. The profile shows about 38,000 clones, approximately 93% of them singletons. Time point of the sample: new active TB diagnosis, blood taken before or within 7 days of starting treatment. The sequence derives from an adult with tuberculosis. The V and J genes are TRBV5-6 and TRBJ2-2, with D maybe TRBD1 (5 bases). This sample comprised PBMCs, obtained at tuberculosis diagnosis. Written as DNA, the CDR3 is TGTGCCAGCAGCGACATGGGGCGCGGTAGCACCGGGGAGCTGTTTTTT. It is translated as CASSDMGRGSTGELFF.